This T cell receptor beta chain emerged from a study of cytomegalovirus exposure and HLA in healthy donors (dated by TCRdb to about 2017). Regarding the research as a whole: An earlier analysis of several hundred of the donors reported about 250 Gb of sequence data and roughly 110 million unique TCR beta sequences from about 200 million T cells. About 320 gigabases of sequencing data and tens of millions of unique TCR sequences were included in an early release covering several hundred HLA-typed donors. Of the 300 to 450 genotyped donors, approximately 82% fell in the genetic ancestry cluster associated with self-reported Caucasian donors. The study was designed to test whether signatures of past pathogen exposure could be identified by cataloging public T cell receptors. The study used immunosequencing to profile the T cell repertoires of some 600 subjects and linked those repertoires to cytomegalovirus serostatus. In addition to the first cohort of several hundred subjects, a separate validation cohort of 120 different subjects was used. High-throughput TCR immunosequencing, statistical association of individual TCRs with disease status, and machine learning were combined to predict cytomegalovirus infection status. A later analysis re-examined previously published TCR beta repertoires from just over 650 donors and added high-resolution HLA genotyping to investigate patterns of TCR occurrence. Rather than drawing on any new phenotypic data, the later analysis identified candidate immune exposures from TCR beta sequences and the way those sequences occurred across donors. An earlier analysis of 500 to 650 of the donors applied high-throughput TCR beta sequencing to assess whether each TCR beta V gene segment acted as functional or pseudogenic. Donor age, sex, ethnicity and CMV serostatus were compiled together with the repertoire data. A later genetic analysis took genome-wide SNP genotypes for about 55% of the 666 donors and used that subset as a discovery cohort. All discovery cohort repertoires had been generated on a single sequencing platform. Both class I and class II loci were covered by HLA typing, at four-digit resolution. The number of donors typed differed by locus, with about 629-630 for A, B, C, DRB1 and DQB1, roughly 520 for DQA1, 600 to 610 for DPA1, and around 460 for DPB1. Because of strong linkage in the cohort, 4 to 6 DR-DQ haplotypes were treated as single units for association and clustering. Among 300 to 450 genotyped donors of the cohort, an average of about 240,000 unique TCR beta nucleotide sequences were sequenced per donor, roughly 20% of them non-productive. What the work shows at the level of the full study, not this receptor alone: Most TCR sequences were observed very rarely across donors, whereas some public TCRs were present in many individuals. The study gave a list of some 150 TCR beta chains associated with cytomegalovirus. According to a later genetic analysis, donors in an Asian-associated ancestry cluster had fewer N-insertions in productive TCRs than the approximately 670-donor mean. Because the 87-base-pair reads could not distinguish some IMGT-functional V segments, including TRBV6-2 and TRBV6-3, those segments were excluded. Presence/absence analyses assumed roughly uniform sequencing depth across donors, an assumption that may not hold. Strong co-occurrence of HLA alleles, especially DR and DQ, made assigning TCR associations to individual alleles difficult. According to a later analysis, parvovirus B19, influenza, CMV and Epstein-Barr virus appeared linked to several top co-occurrence clusters. A few of the identified cytomegalovirus-associated TCR beta chains were confirmed in vitro to be specific for cytomegalovirus antigens. In an earlier analysis of about 550 of the donors, most TCR beta V segments were observed in productive rearrangements about 87% or about 30% of the time, broadly matching IMGT annotations. A further reported finding was that TCR beta sequences accurately predicted the HLA-A and HLA-B alleles for most subjects in the first cohort. The classifier was reported to diagnose cytomegalovirus status with high specificity and sensitivity in both the original cohort and the validation cohort. Correlated functional status among segregating V segments might reflect linkage disequilibrium, but an unknown experimental factor could not be ruled out. In a later analysis, TCR association rates were found to vary across HLA loci, with the most associated TCRs seen for DRB1 alleles and the fewest for HLA-C alleles. V-gene and J-gene trimming of TCR beta chains was associated with a missense DCLRE1C variant in a later genetic analysis, and the association was replicated in an independent cohort. Compared with equally common non-associated chains, HLA-associated TCR beta chains in a later analysis were more clonally expanded and had lower generation probabilities. Over 15 rarely observed V segments, including chromosome 9 orphons, were excluded from the earlier analysis of approximately 500 of the donors because counts were too low. A cluster of highly shared sequence variants was judged likely to represent a technical artifact of the sequencing pipeline. Because some donors lacked HLA typing at each locus, the association tests relied only on the typed subset. According to the authors, the approach could potentially be generalized to other disease states and immunological phenotypes. Specific HLA alleles were associated with 15,000 to 20,000 TCR beta sequences at a false discovery rate of 0.05 in a later analysis. The only immune exposure information available for the cohort was CMV serostatus. A later analysis found that most CMV-associated TCR beta chains appeared HLA-restricted, with HLA associations seemingly driven largely by CMV exposure. The cohort was sequenced for TCR beta chains only, and without alpha or paired-chain data the features that could be detected were limited.

The cohort consisted of 600 to 750 healthy bone marrow donors. Cohort members were all nominally healthy when sampled, although unrecorded immune exposures were likely present. Of the 666 cohort members, about 290 had a positive CMV serostatus and about 360 had a negative one, while no CMV serostatus was recorded for the donor. Each donor provided a peripheral blood sample, and peripheral blood mononuclear cells were used for TCR beta sequencing. The Qiagen DNeasy Blood Extraction Kit was used to extract genomic DNA from the blood cell samples. CDR1 is given as MNHNY and CDR2 as SVGAGI, both from the germline V gene (reference sequence). The V end loses 8 bases and the J end loses 0 bases, and a stretch of 17 bases separates them. Its CDR3 holds 16 amino acids, cysteine through phenylalanine. The read is trimmed to its CDR3 DNA, 48 bases read in frame from base 1. Notes on this clone: Its antigen is currently not known. No base-level quality is on record; no much larger clone is a single base apart.

The library came from the immunoSEQ multiplex PCR assay. For the multiplex PCR, a mixture combining 60 forward primers for TCR Vbeta segments and 13 reverse primers for TCR Jbeta segments was used. The CDR3 region of rearranged TCR beta genes was amplified from genomic DNA by a multiplex PCR assay. Amplified TCR beta libraries were sequenced as 87-base-pair reads on the Illumina HiSeq System. In the paper's pipeline: Across the roughly 640 repertoires, a later analysis counted some 81 million unique TCR beta chains, around 11 million of which were shared by at least two donors. A nearest-neighbor algorithm error-corrected the raw reads and collapsed the reads into unique sequences, merging closely related sequences to remove PCR and sequencing errors. To assign V, D and J gene segments, CDR3 sequences were aligned to IMGT reference sequences. Each retained sequence needed at least a six-nucleotide match to both a V gene segment and a J gene segment. A rearrangement was called productive if the CDR3 had no stop codons and remained in frame with V and J, and every other rearrangement was called non-productive. CDR3 was defined by IMGT convention, running from the second conserved V-encoded cysteine to the conserved J-encoded phenylalanine. Sequences without an unambiguous match to a single V gene segment were excluded from the earlier analysis of approximately 600 of the donors. An earlier analysis of 550 to 650 of the donors classified V segments as functional when productive rearrangements were above 56.7% and as segregating when the standard deviation between donors was above 5%. A statistical classification framework was developed to diagnose cytomegalovirus status using the catalog of TCR beta chain sequences. A later analysis assigned V and J genes by comparing TCR nucleotide sequences with IMGT/GENE-DB human TR gene sequences. Using the TCRdist pipeline, a later analysis assigned CDR3 sequences along with most-parsimonious VDJ recombination scenarios. In a later analysis, every TCR beta chain was defined by the combination of its CDR3 amino acid sequence and its V-gene family, and reads without a unique V-gene family were dropped. In a later analysis, 500 to 700 highly shared, low-generation-probability nucleotide sequences were removed to address suspected cross-contamination and a sequencing artifact. In a later analysis, a clonal expansion index for each public chain was calculated from normalized within-repertoire ranks of inferred template counts. In a later analysis, generation probabilities were computed with a VDJ recombination model fitted to out-of-frame rearrangements, and the resulting probabilities were checked against IGoR. In a later analysis, hypergeometric tests were used to score TCR-TCR, TCR-HLA and TCR-CMV co-occurrence, with a repertoire-size bias correction applied to TCR pairs. In a later analysis, false discovery rates were estimated by permuting HLA or CMV assignments 20 times. In a later analysis, co-occurring TCRs were grouped using DBSCAN, with TCRdist sequence similarity added in when clustering inside HLA-allele-positive subsets. Repertoires with fewer than 30,000 or more than 120,000 public chains were left out of co-occurrence clustering, as were a handful of repertoires with anomalous nucleotide sharing. Sourced from immuneACCESS, this table was stored by TCRdb with only in-frame sequences that have V and J called. A share of the clones is absent; for the studies checked, an unresolved V gene accounts for under half, and the remainder has no known explanation. V and J calls and clone size are given by that table; D and trimming were obtained from the DNA. This sample comprises roughly 110,000 clones, 74% of them detected only once. The ten largest account for about 2% of the sample.

Recombination joined TRBV6-6 with TRBJ1-3; TRBD1 is perhaps the D gene, given 6 matching bases. The sequence was collected from a human donor in good health. Material for sequencing was PBMCs. The CDR3 region reads CASQYTGGSSGNTIYF. In nucleotide form, the sequence is TGTGCCAGCCAATATACGGGGGGCAGCTCTGGAAACACCATATATTTT.